This T cell receptor (beta chain) was found in a study of T-cell memory formation after mild COVID-19. Study findings and constraints: Among CD4+ contracting clones, most were CM and EM, and CD8+ ones EMRA.

This clonotype was counted at least ten times. As yet, its antigen is unknown. The V and J ends lost 5 bases and 6 bases, in that order; junction bases with no gene match: 10. This CDR3 comprises 15 residues. Using its own MiXCR run on the 5' RACE reads, TCRdb lists one record per CDR3 protein. The table shows some 68,000 distinct CDR3 sequences, with 15% to 20% occurring only once. This TCR was sampled from an adult woman who had mild COVID-19 (a few samples of this study predate the infection). Cell type and time point are not known. Material: PBMCs or a T cell subset sorted from them (not recorded which). The rearrangement joins TRBV12-3 or TRBV12-4 to TRBJ2-7, with 10 bases lining up with TRBD2. CDR3 amino acids: CASSPAPSGSAEQYF. The CDR3 bases are TGTGCCAGCAGTCCCGCCCCTAGCGGGAGTGCCGAGCAGTACTTC.